This T cell receptor beta chain was captured by sequencing in a study of T cells in Graves' hyperthyroidism and ophthalmopathy. Background on the study: Staff took peripheral blood when the initial diagnosis was made, before any treatment began. Study-wide points: Among clonotypes expanded in thyroid above 0.001, most were also found in blood. Ophthalmopathy could be told apart from stable hyperthyroidism with a 13 V-J model.

With regard to this clonotype: Its antigen is unknown.

TCR beta CDR3 regions were amplified from RNA transcripts. Using the HTBI primer set, a first-round RT-PCR was run on the TCR CDR3. TCRdb re-called the multiplex PCR reads through MiXCR, storing one row per CDR3 protein. Of around 560,000 distinct CDR3 sequences listed, around 15% are singletons. Clinical symptoms, serum thyroxine and TRAb, thyroid ultrasound and orbital computed tomography together formed the diagnostic basis. The sample consisted of blood. The receptor comes from a woman under 30 with Graves' hyperthyroidism.

The CDR3 protein is CSASYFPRLEQYF. The DNA for the CDR3 is TGCAGTGCTAGCTACTTCCCTCGGCTCGAGCAGTACTTC. This chain joins TRBV20-1 and TRBJ2-7; D remains unclear. V dropped 3 bases and J dropped 6 bases, with 15 bases sitting between them. This CDR3 comprises 13 residues. CDR1 is DFQATT and CDR2 is SNEGSKA in the germline V gene (reference sequence).